The TCR beta chain described here comes from a study of memory CD4+ T cells and cytomegalovirus serostatus (dated by TCRdb to the late 2010s). In terms of the full investigation: The cohort included around 35 healthy adults from Belgium, of whom 9 were CMV seropositive and 24 were CMV seronegative. To replicate a published TCR-based CMV serostatus classifier, the study sequenced CD4+ memory TCRbeta repertoires from a Belgian cohort whose cytomegalovirus serostatus was known.

Genomic DNA was extracted from sorted cells with the Quick-DNA Microprep Kit. Amplification of TCRbeta DNA was done with the immunoSEQ hsTCRbeta kit, following the protocol from the manufacturer. An Illumina MiSeq instrument was used to sequence the TCRbeta libraries. The paper's processing steps were these. Once out-of-frame sequences had been removed, 2,200,000 or so distinct TCRbeta sequences were left, which works out to an average of roughly 70,000 per individual. Each individual was scored by the count of 150 to 200 previously reported CMV-associated TCRbeta sequences and the total productive distinct TCRbeta count. A beta-binomial model was reimplemented in Python, and random forests from scikit-learn, run with default parameters, were trained on data from the US cohort. Classifier performance on the Belgian cohort was reported as the median AUC with percentile confidence intervals calculated over 10,000 bootstrap iterations. Held by TCRdb, this immuneACCESS table contains in-frame sequences only and omits some clones. Under half of the omission traces to an unresolved V gene where checked; the cause of the rest is unknown. The V and J calls and clone size come from that table; D and trimming were worked out from the DNA. The sample table contains about 73,000 clones; only one count was recorded for about 73% of them. The leading ten clones occupy approximately 2.4% of the sample.

A FACSAria II was used to sort memory CD4+ T cells, defined as single viable CD3+CD4+CD8-CD45RO+ cells. CMV serostatus was assessed using a Roche Elecsys assay, by which serum IgG against CMV pp150, pp28, p38 and p52 was detected. After thawing, total CD4+ T cells were enriched by positive selection with CD4 magnetic microbeads. The samples came from a separate study whose specific focus was interrogating the CD4+ T cell memory repertoire. Peripheral blood mononuclear cells were isolated and cryopreserved according to standard operating procedures, and serum was kept at -80 degrees C. The staining used CD3-PerCP (BW264/56), CD4-APC (RPA-T4), CD45RO-PE (UCHT1) and CD8-Pacific Orange (3B5) antibodies, and Sytox blue was used to exclude non-viable cells. V loses 8 bases of germline sequence and J loses 1 base, and the interval between the two ends is 11 bases. Reading the germline V gene gives CDR1 MRHNA and CDR2 SNTAGT. The CDR3 runs 14 amino acids, cysteine and phenylalanine included. Only the CDR3 portion is preserved as DNA: 42 bases, with reading frame beginning at the first base.

This clone was seen only once. Its antigen is unknown. Within one base of it there is no much larger clone, and no base qualities were kept. The study at large found these results: A median bootstrapped AUC of 0.95 with a 95% CI of 0.76-1.00 was achieved on the Belgian cohort by the original-framework classifier. The results were interpreted as suggesting that the CMV-associated TCR signature is largely present in the CD4+ memory repertoire. For predicting CMV serostatus, the median bootstrapped AUC was approximately 0.95 using the original framework and 0.9 to 0.92 using a US-trained random forest. Among the 150 or so previously reported CMV-associated TCRbeta sequences, 67 showed up in the CD4+ memory repertoires, with each one found in between one and five individuals. Only CD4+CD45RO+ memory cells were sequenced, unlike the original study, which covered naive and memory CD4+ and CD8+ populations.

Material: memory CD4+ T cells from blood. This clonotype originated in an adult in good health and CMV-seropositive. The chain joins TRBV6-4 to TRBJ2-2; the D gene may be TRBD1 or TRBD2, since each aligns over 5 bases. The sequenced DNA is TGTGCCAGCGGCAGGGAGCTGAACACCGGGGAGCTGTTTTTT. The resulting protein is CASGRELNTGELFF.